The clone carrying this T cell receptor beta chain was seen at least ten times. Its antigen is undetermined. This record comes from a study of early T cells in non-severe SARS-CoV-2 infection. MiXCR, applied by TCRdb to the 5' RACE reads, yields one record per CDR3 protein. The sample lists tens of thousands of distinct CDR3 sequences; 4% were seen once. Study conclusions and caveats: Private and CD4 specificities were missed by VDJdb matching, which favored anti-spike CD8 responses.

This CDR3 is built from 14 residues. The J segment lost 8 bases and the V segment lost 4 bases, leaving 9 bases of the junction unmatched. Looked up from germline, CDR1 is LNHDA and CDR2 is SQIVND (reference sequence). Sequencing was performed on whole blood. This rearrangement joins TRBV19 to TRBJ1-1; 8 nucleotides agree with TRBD1. The sequence came from an adult who was a healthcare worker with PCR-confirmed SARS-CoV-2 infection or an uninfected control (not recorded which). The CDR3 is CASSRGAGTGEAFF. CDR3 DNA: TGTGCCAGTAGTAGGGGAGCCGGGACAGGCGAAGCTTTCTTT. The full variable domain, its missing parts supplied by reference TRBV19 and TRBJ1-1, is DGGITQSPKYLFRKEGQNVTLSCEQNLNHDAMYWYRQDPGQGLRLIYYSQIVNDFQKGDIAEGYSVSREKKESFPLTVTSAQKNPTAFYLCASSRGAGTGEAFFGQGTRLTVV.